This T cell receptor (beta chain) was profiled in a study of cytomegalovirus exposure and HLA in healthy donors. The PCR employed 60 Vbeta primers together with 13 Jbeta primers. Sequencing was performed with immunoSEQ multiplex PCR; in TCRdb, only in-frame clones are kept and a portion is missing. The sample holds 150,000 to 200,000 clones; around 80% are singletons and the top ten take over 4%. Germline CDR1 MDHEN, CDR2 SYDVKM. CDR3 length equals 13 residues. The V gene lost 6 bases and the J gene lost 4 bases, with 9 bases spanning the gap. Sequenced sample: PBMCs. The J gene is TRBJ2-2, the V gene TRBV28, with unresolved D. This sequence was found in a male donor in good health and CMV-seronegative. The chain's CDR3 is CASRAFSTGELFF. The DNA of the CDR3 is TGTGCCAGCAGAGCATTCTCCACCGGGGAGCTGTTTTTT. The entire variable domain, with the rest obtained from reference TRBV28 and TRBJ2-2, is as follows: DVKVTQSSRYLVKRTGEKVFLECVQDMDHENMFWYRQDPGLGLRLIYFSYDVKMKEKGDIPEGYSVSREKKERFSLILESASTNQTSMYLCASRAFSTGELFFGEGSRLTVL.